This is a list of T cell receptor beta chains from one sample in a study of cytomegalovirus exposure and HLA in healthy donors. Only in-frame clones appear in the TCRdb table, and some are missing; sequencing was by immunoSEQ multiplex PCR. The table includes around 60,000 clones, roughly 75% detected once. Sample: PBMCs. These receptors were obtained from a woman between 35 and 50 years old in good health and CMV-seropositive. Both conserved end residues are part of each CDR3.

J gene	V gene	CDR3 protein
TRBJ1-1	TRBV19	CASSKRAQNTEAFF
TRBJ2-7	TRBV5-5	CASNPSSGTGIYEQYF
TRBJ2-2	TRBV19	CASTEIGGELFF
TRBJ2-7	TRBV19	CASSIGNRGQHEQYF
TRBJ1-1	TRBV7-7	CASSRQENTEAFF
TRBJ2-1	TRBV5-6	CASTNWGGLYNEQFF
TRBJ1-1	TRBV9	CASSVVTANTEAFF
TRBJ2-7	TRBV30	CAWSLNYEQYF
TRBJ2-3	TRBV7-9	CSSSYRADTQYF
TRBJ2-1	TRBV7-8	CASSLALAGPYNEQFF
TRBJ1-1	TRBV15	CATSRSRNTEAFF
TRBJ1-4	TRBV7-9	CASSLDGGRTNEKLFF
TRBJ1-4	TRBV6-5	CASSYLTNEKLFF
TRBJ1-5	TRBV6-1	CASSESLEGNQPQHF
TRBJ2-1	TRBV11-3	CASSLVGGGSINNEQFF
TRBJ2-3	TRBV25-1	CASSAGLAGNTDTQYF
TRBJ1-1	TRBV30	CASATGRNTEAFF
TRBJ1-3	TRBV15	CATSRDRVGSGNAIYF
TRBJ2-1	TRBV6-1	CASSEVGQVQEQFF
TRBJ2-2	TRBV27	CASTQSRKRVTGELFF
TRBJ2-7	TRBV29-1	CSVEGGRDEQYF
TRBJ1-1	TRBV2	CASSVGTGTEAFF
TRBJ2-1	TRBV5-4	CASSIPTSGGARGSPDEQFF
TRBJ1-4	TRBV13	CASSDRGGRDEKLFF
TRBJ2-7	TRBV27	CASWGLGRNEEQYF
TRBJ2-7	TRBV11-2	CASSFGSLGREGVYEQYF
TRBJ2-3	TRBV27	CASSFRIRADTQYF